The rows below give T cell receptor beta chains drawn from one sample of a study of CD8+ T cells in alopecia areata. Profiled with immunoSEQ multiplex PCR; TCRdb holds only in-frame clones, not every one. The repertoire holds 55,000 to 70,000 clones, with roughly 44% as singletons. The material sequenced was CD8+ T cells sorted from blood, taken at week 0. These receptors all stem from a human donor with alopecia areata. Each CDR3 is given with its conserved first and last residue. The D gene is left open where the match is weak. The size of a clone is reported for some rows only, either as once, few or many, or as a class for expanded clones.

V: TRBV30
size: NA
J: TRBJ2-1
D: NA
CDR3: CAWEGGILGEQFF
DNA: TGTGCCTGGGAGGGAGGAATCTTGGGTGAGCAGTTCTTC

V: TRBV7-9
size: NA
J: TRBJ2-3
D: NA
CDR3: CASSRGPRGTDTQYF
DNA: TGTGCCAGCAGCCGAGGACCCCGTGGCACAGATACGCAGTATTTT

V: TRBV27
size: NA
J: TRBJ2-5
D: TRBD2
CDR3: CASSSPWSGSQETQYF
DNA: TGTGCCAGCAGTTCCCCATGGAGCGGGAGCCAAGAGACCCAGTACTTC

V: TRBV6-1
size: NA
J: TRBJ1-2
D: NA
CDR3: CASSDKGTDGYTF
DNA: TGTGCCAGCAGTGATAAGGGAACGGATGGCTACACCTTC

V: TRBV7-9
size: NA
J: TRBJ2-5
D: NA
CDR3: CASSFFLGERETQYF
DNA: TGTGCCAGCAGCTTCTTTCTGGGGGAGAGGGAGACCCAGTACTTC

V: TRBV29-1
size: NA
J: TRBJ1-1
D: TRBD1
CDR3: CSVEGQANTEAFF
DNA: TGCAGCGTAGAGGGACAGGCGAACACTGAAGCTTTCTTT

V: TRBV30
size: NA
J: TRBJ2-7
D: NA
CDR3: CAWSIKSHEQYF
DNA: TGTGCCTGGAGTATCAAAAGCCACGAGCAGTACTTC

V: TRBV30
size: few
J: TRBJ2-1
D: NA
CDR3: CAEKRGFEQFF
DNA: TGTGCCGAAAAACGTGGCTTCGAGCAGTTCTTC

V: TRBV29-1
size: NA
J: TRBJ2-7
D: NA
CDR3: CSVSSGAYEQYF
DNA: TGCAGCGTTTCTTCCGGGGCCTACGAGCAGTACTTC

V: TRBV28
size: NA
J: TRBJ2-2
D: NA
CDR3: CASISAGELFF
DNA: TGTGCCAGCATAAGCGCCGGGGAGCTGTTTTTT

V: TRBV2
size: few
J: TRBJ2-7
D: TRBD1
CDR3: CASSSGTGGDEQYF
DNA: TGTGCCAGCAGTTCCGGGACAGGGGGCGACGAGCAGTACTTC

V: TRBV2
size: NA
J: TRBJ2-1
D: NA
CDR3: CASSWSRARTGSYNEQFF
DNA: TGTGCCAGCAGTTGGTCCAGGGCCCGCACCGGCTCCTACAATGAGCAGTTCTTC

V: TRBV4-1
size: NA
J: TRBJ2-5
D: TRBD2
CDR3: CASSPGLAGGPGEQYF
DNA: TGCGCCAGCAGCCCCGGACTAGCGGGAGGTCCGGGTGAGCAGTACTTC

V: TRBV4-3
size: NA
J: TRBJ2-7
D: NA
CDR3: CASSQVRGSEQYF
DNA: TGCGCCAGCAGCCAAGTCAGGGGAAGCGAGCAGTACTTC

V: TRBV29-1
size: few
J: TRBJ1-1
D: NA
CDR3: CSVASLRGANTEAFF
DNA: TGCAGCGTCGCCAGTCTGAGGGGGGCGAACACTGAAGCTTTCTTT

V: TRBV16
size: NA
J: TRBJ2-7
D: NA
CDR3: CASSQSGGHNYEQYF
DNA: TGTGCCAGCAGCCAATCAGGCGGACACAATTACGAGCAGTACTTC

V: TRBV29-1
size: NA
J: TRBJ2-7
D: TRBD1
CDR3: CSAAQGQIYEQYF
DNA: TGCAGCGCCGCACAGGGACAGATCTACGAGCAGTACTTC

V: TRBV30
size: NA
J: TRBJ1-1
D: TRBD1
CDR3: CAWEPGGATEAFF
DNA: TGTGCCTGGGAACCAGGGGGCGCGACTGAAGCTTTCTTT

V: TRBV27
size: NA
J: TRBJ1-4
D: TRBD1
CDR3: CASSRGQGVEKLFF
DNA: TGTGCCAGCAGCCGGGGACAGGGCGTTGAAAAACTGTTTTTT

V: TRBV7-3
size: few
J: TRBJ2-6
D: NA
CDR3: CASSFTRRGANVLTF
DNA: TGTGCCAGCAGCTTTACACGACGTGGGGCCAACGTCCTGACTTTC

V: TRBV27
size: many
J: TRBJ2-3
D: NA
CDR3: CASSSYSSSTDTQYF
DNA: TGTGCCAGCAGTTCGTACTCGTCTAGCACAGATACGCAGTATTTT

V: TRBV29-1
size: NA
J: TRBJ2-1
D: NA
CDR3: CSVEVGESSYNEQFF
DNA: TGCAGCGTTGAGGTTGGGGAAAGCTCCTACAATGAGCAGTTCTTC

V: TRBV10-2
size: NA
J: TRBJ2-7
D: TRBD1
CDR3: CATAIRTGGSEQYF
DNA: TGCGCCACCGCTATTAGGACAGGGGGCTCCGAGCAGTACTTC

V: TRBV7-9
size: NA
J: TRBJ2-7
D: NA
CDR3: CASRGTAGYEQYF
DNA: TGTGCCAGCAGGGGGACGGCCGGCTACGAGCAGTACTTC

V: TRBV2
size: few
J: TRBJ2-7
D: NA
CDR3: CASSLRANYEQYF
DNA: TGTGCCAGCAGCCTCCGGGCTAACTACGAGCAGTACTTC

V: TRBV28
size: NA
J: TRBJ2-7
D: NA
CDR3: CASSLWGREKYEQYF
DNA: TGTGCCAGCAGTTTATGGGGCAGGGAAAAGTACGAGCAGTACTTC

V: TRBV16
size: many
J: TRBJ1-2
D: NA
CDR3: CASSQTGLSDGYTF
DNA: TGTGCCAGCAGCCAAACAGGGCTTTCGGATGGCTACACCTTC